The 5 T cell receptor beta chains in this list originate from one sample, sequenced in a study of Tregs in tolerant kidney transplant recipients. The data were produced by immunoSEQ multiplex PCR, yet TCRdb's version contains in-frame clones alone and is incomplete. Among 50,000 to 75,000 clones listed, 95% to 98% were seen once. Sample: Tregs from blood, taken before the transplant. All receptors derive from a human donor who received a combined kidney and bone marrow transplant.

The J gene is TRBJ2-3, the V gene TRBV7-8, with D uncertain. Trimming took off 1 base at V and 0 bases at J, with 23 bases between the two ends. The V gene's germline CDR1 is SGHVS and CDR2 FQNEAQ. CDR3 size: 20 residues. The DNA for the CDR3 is TGTGCCAGCAGCTTAGGTTTTAGGCTAAACCCCGGGTTAAGCACAGATACGCAGTATTTT. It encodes CASSLGFRLNPGLSTDTQYF.

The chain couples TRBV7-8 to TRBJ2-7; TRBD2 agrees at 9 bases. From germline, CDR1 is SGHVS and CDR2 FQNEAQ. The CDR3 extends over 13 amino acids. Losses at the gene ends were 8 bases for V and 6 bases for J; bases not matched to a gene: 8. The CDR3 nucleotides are TGTGCCAGCTCCCCAGCGGGAGGAGTCGAGCAGTACTTC. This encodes CASSPAGGVEQYF.

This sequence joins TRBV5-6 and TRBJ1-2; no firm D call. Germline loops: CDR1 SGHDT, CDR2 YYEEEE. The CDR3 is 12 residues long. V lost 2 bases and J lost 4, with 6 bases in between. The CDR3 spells CASSLVAYGYTF. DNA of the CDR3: TGTGCCAGCAGCTTAGTAGCCTATGGCTACACCTTC.

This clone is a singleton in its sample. The CDR3 nucleotides read TGTGCCAGCAGCTTAATGACAGGGGACACTGAAGCTTTCTTT. Amino acids: CASSLMTGDTEAFF. The V and J genes are TRBV7-2 and TRBJ1-1, with 8 bases lining up with TRBD1. CDR1 and CDR2 from the germline V gene are SGHTA and FQGNSA. There are 14 residues in the CDR3. V shed 2 bases and J 3 bases; nucleotides not matched to a gene: 2.

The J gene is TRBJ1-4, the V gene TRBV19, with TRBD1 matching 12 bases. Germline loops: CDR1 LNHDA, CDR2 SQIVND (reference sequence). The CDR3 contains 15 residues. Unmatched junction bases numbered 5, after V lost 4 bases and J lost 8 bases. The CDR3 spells CASSNRDRGREKLFF. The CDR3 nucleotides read TGTGCCAGTAGTAACCGGGACAGGGGGCGCGAAAAACTGTTTTTT.